A single sample gave rise to the 28 T cell receptor beta chains below, sequenced in a study of response to subunit inactivated influenza vaccine. A single record per CDR3 protein comes from TCRdb applying MiXCR to the RT-PCR reads. The sample holds 500,000 or so distinct CDR3 sequences, approximately 16% seen once. Here the sequenced sample was CD4+ T cells sorted from PBMCs, taken roughly 24 months after vaccination. Receptors were obtained from a man between 50 and 75 years old who received an inactivated influenza vaccine.

This clonotype was seen a few times. The chain recombines TRBV10-2 with TRBJ2-2; TRBD1 is a possible D gene (6 bases). This CDR3 contains 16 residues. Per germline, CDR1 WSHSY and CDR2 SAAADI. Trimming removed 4 bases at V and 0 bases at J, with 12 bases between. The CDR3 DNA reads TGCGCCAGCAGTGTGGTTAACAGGGCGAACACCGGGGAGCTGTTTTTT. Translated: CASSVVNRANTGELFF.

This chain joins TRBV29-1 and TRBJ2-7, with 7 bases aligning to TRBD1. V was clipped by 4 bases and J by 9 bases; unmatched bases: 9. CDR1 is SQVTM, CDR2 ANQGSEA, per germline. The length of the CDR3 is 12 residues. The CDR3 coding sequence is TGCAGCGTTGCCGGGACAGAGTCTAGGCAGTACTTC. Its translation is CSVAGTESRQYF.

V and J are TRBV7-2 and TRBJ2-5; D gene ambiguous. Between the trimmed V and J ends, which lost 3 bases and 8 bases, there was a span of 13 bases. CDR3 size: 13 residues. CDR1 and CDR2 from the germline V gene are SGHTA and FQGNSA. Here the CDR3 DNA reads TGTGCCAGCAGCTTTCAAGTTAGAGATACCCAGTACTTC. Its protein is CASSFQVRDTQYF. The full variable domain, rest sourced from reference TRBV7-2 and TRBJ2-5, is GAGVSQSPSNKVTEKGKDVELRCDPISGHTALYWYRQSLGQGLEFLIYFQGNSAPDKSGLPSDRFSAERTGGSVSTLTIQRTQQEDSAVYLCASSFQVRDTQYFGPGTRLLVL.

V gene TRBV10-3 combines with J gene TRBJ2-1; D is uncertain. The V gene's germline CDR1 is ENHRY and CDR2 SYGVKD. V was clipped by 4 bases and J by 7 bases, with 5 bases between them. The CDR3 is 11 amino acids. CDR3 amino acids: CAISAGNEQFF. In DNA form, the CDR3 reads TGTGCCATCAGTGCTGGGAATGAGCAGTTCTTC.

This clonotype was counted only a few times. The V gene is TRBV6-2 or TRBV6-3, the J gene TRBJ1-1, with D possibly matching TRBD1 (5 bases). Germline assignment: CDR1 MNHEY and CDR2 SVGEGT. V gave up 6 bases and J gave up 2 bases, with 10 bases separating them. CDR3 length: 13 amino acids. The CDR3 bases are TGTGCCAGCAGGGCGACAGACAACACTGAAGCTTTCTTT. It yields the protein CASRATDNTEAFF.

J is TRBJ2-7 and V is TRBV10-3; 8 nucleotides match TRBD1. With 4 bases clipped from V and 6 bases from J, the junction kept 5 bases outside the gene matches. The CDR3 has 13 residues. CDR1 is ENHRY and CDR2 is SYGVKD in the germline V gene. The CDR3, as DNA: TGTGCCATCAGTGGGGCAGGGGGCTTCGAGCAGTACTTC. Translation: CAISGAGGFEQYF.

V gene TRBV10-3 combines with J gene TRBJ2-6; 11 bases align to TRBD2. Trimming removed 7 bases from V and 4 bases from J; junction bases left unmatched: 6. This CDR3 contains 16 residues. Germline assignment: CDR1 ENHRY and CDR2 SYGVKD. The CDR3 DNA sequence: TGTGCCATCACCGGGACTAGCGGCGGAGGGGCCAACGTCCTGACTTTC. This sequence encodes CAITGTSGGGANVLTF.

The rearrangement joins TRBV4-2 to TRBJ2-7; a possible D gene is TRBD1 (5 bases). CDR3 length: 14 amino acids. Per germline, CDR1 LGHNA and CDR2 YNFKEQ. V was pared by 0 bases and J by 2 bases, with 8 bases between. This CDR3 reads CASSQDGQAYEQYF. In DNA, the CDR3 is TGTGCCAGCAGCCAAGATGGACAAGCCTACGAGCAGTACTTC.

This clonotype came up a few times. V gene TRBV20-1 combines with J gene TRBJ2-3; 7 nucleotides line up with TRBD2. CDR3 length equals 16 residues. Trimming took 4 bases from V and 5 from J; bases not matched to a gene: 15. Germline V gives CDR1 DFQATT, CDR2 SNEGSKA (reference sequence). The CDR3 loop is CSANRLAGYVEDTQYF. CDR3 in DNA: TGCAGTGCTAACAGACTAGCTGGGTACGTGGAAGATACGCAGTATTTT.

This clonotype came up a few times. This chain joins TRBV10-3 and TRBJ2-2, with 7 nucleotides matching TRBD1. The CDR3 runs to 14 residues. J lost 4 bases, V lost 2 bases, and 1 base had no gene match. Germline-derived CDR1 and CDR2 are ENHRY and SYGVKD. The CDR3: CAISENRGTGELFF. The CDR3 DNA sequence: TGTGCCATCAGTGAGAACAGGGGCACCGGGGAGCTGTTTTTT.

V is TRBV14 and J is TRBJ2-5; no firm D call. The CDR3 has 13 amino acids. CDR1 and CDR2 (germline): SGHDN, FVKESK. Trimming took off 1 base at V and 0 bases at J, with 3 bases between the two ends. DNA of the CDR3: TGTGCCAGCAGCCAAGCCAACCAAGAGACCCAGTACTTC. Its protein is CASSQANQETQYF.

In this sample, this clonotype turned up a few times. The rearrangement links TRBV19 to TRBJ2-2; D may be TRBD2 (6 bases). CDR3 length equals 14 residues. Germline V CDR1 and CDR2: LNHDA, SQIVND (reference sequence). The V gene lost 11 bases and the J gene lost 0 bases, with 13 bases spanning the gap. The CDR3 loop is CAGGFGTNTGELFF. The DNA for the CDR3 is TGTGCCGGAGGGTTCGGGACGAACACCGGGGAGCTGTTTTTT.

There are many counts of this clonotype. The chain links TRBV7-9 to TRBJ1-1; D is undetermined. Germline V gives CDR1 SEHNR, CDR2 FQNEAQ (reference sequence). Between the trimmed V and J ends, which lost 5 bases and 0 bases, there was a span of 16 bases. The CDR3 consists of 16 residues. The CDR3 bases are TGTGCCAGCAGCCCGGTAGGGAGGACGGTGAACACTGAAGCTTTCTTT. It is translated as CASSPVGRTVNTEAFF. Variable domain in full (rest from reference TRBV7-9 and TRBJ1-1): DTGVSQNPRHKITKRGQNVTFRCDPISEHNRLYWYRQTLGQGPEFLTYFQNEAQLEKSRLLSDRFSAERPKGSFSTLEIQRTEQGDSAMYLCASSPVGRTVNTEAFFGQGTRLTVV.

This clonotype came up a few times. The chain recombines TRBV15 with TRBJ2-5, with 10 bases aligning to TRBD2. Germline CDR1 is LNHNV and CDR2 is YYDKDF (reference sequence). V lost 4 bases, J lost 4 bases, and 9 bases stayed unmatched. The CDR3 is 16 residues long. DNA for the CDR3: TGTGCCACCAGCACCGCCCTAGCGGGAGTGTTAGAGACCCAGTACTTC. It codes for CATSTALAGVLETQYF.

This clonotype was seen a handful of times. The V call is TRBV20-1, the J call TRBJ2-4; 9 nucleotides agree with TRBD1. Germline V CDR1 and CDR2: DFQATT, SNEGSKA (reference sequence). The J segment lost 2 bases and the V segment lost 6 bases, leaving 8 bases of the junction unmatched. CDR3 length: 15 residues. The CDR3, as DNA: TGCAGTGCCCCACAGGGGGCCGGGACCAAAAACATTCAGTACTTC. It specifies CSAPQGAGTKNIQYF.

This clonotype appeared a few times. V usage is TRBV12-3 or TRBV12-4 and J usage is TRBJ1-4; the D gene is possibly TRBD1 (5 bases). V was trimmed by 1 base and J by 8 bases, leaving 8 bases between them. The CDR3 runs 13 residues. For the CDR3, the DNA is TGTGCCAGCAGTTTAGGGGGCGGCGAAAAACTGTTTTTT. It yields the protein CASSLGGGEKLFF.

The rearrangement joins TRBV6-1 to TRBJ1-2; a possible D gene is TRBD1 (5 bases). V was shortened by 6 bases and J by 6 bases, with 20 bases between the two germline ends. This CDR3 has 15 residues. Per the germline V gene, CDR1 is MNHNS and CDR2 is SASEGT. The CDR3 nucleotides read TGTGCCAGCAGGGGTCTAACCCAAGAGGGGAATGGCTACACCTTC. Protein product: CASRGLTQEGNGYTF.

The rearrangement links TRBV20-1 to TRBJ2-1; 7 bases map to TRBD2. From germline, CDR1 is DFQATT and CDR2 SNEGSKA (reference sequence). V lost 3 bases to trimming and J lost 5 bases; unmatched junction nucleotides: 7. The CDR3 is 14 amino acids. In nucleotides, the CDR3 is TGCAGTGCTAGTCGTTCGGGAGGTGACAATGAGCAGTTCTTC. Translation: CSASRSGGDNEQFF.

The CDR3 loop reads CASSGQGENGELFF. The CDR3 DNA is TGCGCCAGCAGCGGACAGGGGGAAAACGGGGAGCTGTTTTTT. The chain combines TRBV5-1 with TRBJ2-2; 10 nucleotides match TRBD1. CDR1 SGHRS and CDR2 YFSETQ come from the germline V gene. This CDR3 spans 14 amino acids. The trim removed 4 bases at V and 7 bases at J, leaving 4 bases unmatched.

This clonotype was seen a handful of times. The chain carries TRBV29-1 and TRBJ2-5, with D tentatively TRBD2 (6 bases). CDR3 length: 13 amino acids. Trimming shortened V by 4 bases and J by 1 base, and 10 bases separated the two germline ends. Germline CDR1 SQVTM, CDR2 ANQGSEA. CDR3 sequence: CSVGGASQETQYF. CDR3 coding DNA: TGCAGCGTTGGCGGGGCTAGCCAAGAGACCCAGTACTTC.

V gene TRBV20-1 combines with J gene TRBJ2-1; D unresolved. The length of the CDR3 is 17 residues. Germline assignment: CDR1 DFQATT and CDR2 SNEGSKA (reference sequence). V was shortened by 4 bases and J by 4 bases, with 23 bases between the two germline ends. The CDR3 sequence is CSAKATPHQATYNEQFF. The CDR3 DNA reads as TGCAGTGCTAAAGCGACGCCCCATCAAGCGACATACAATGAGCAGTTCTTC.

This clonotype was seen a few times. The V and J genes are TRBV19 and TRBJ2-1, with a tentative D call TRBD1 (6 bases). The V end lost 2 bases, the J end lost 8 bases, and 13 bases lay between the germline ends. The CDR3 loop spans 14 amino acids. Germline V lookup: CDR1 LNHDA, CDR2 SQIVND (reference sequence). This CDR3 is CASSIRIRGDEQFF. The CDR3 DNA reads TGTGCCAGTAGTATACGGATCAGGGGTGATGAGCAGTTCTTC.

This sequence joins TRBV7-9 and TRBJ2-7; 12 nucleotides match TRBD2. Germline V gives CDR1 SEHNR, CDR2 FQNEAQ (reference sequence). The CDR3 totals 15 residues. The junction had 6 bases not matched to a gene; V was cut back by 5 bases and J by 4 bases. The CDR3 DNA is TGTGCCAGCAGCCGGCGGACTAGCGGGGAATACGAGCAGTACTTC. Residues: CASSRRTSGEYEQYF.

The chain uses TRBV15 and TRBJ2-5, with D perhaps matching TRBD1 (7 bases). V was cut by 3 bases and J by 5 bases, with 13 bases left in between. The CDR3 sequence is 14 residues long. Germline V gene lookup returns CDR1 LNHNV and CDR2 YYDKDF (reference sequence). This chain's CDR3 is CATSREGARETQYF. CDR3 DNA sequence: TGTGCCACCAGCAGGGAGGGGGCGAGGGAGACCCAGTACTTC. The whole variable domain, remainder taken from reference TRBV15 and TRBJ2-5, is DAMVIQNPRYQVTQFGKPVTLSCSQTLNHNVMYWYQQKSSQAPKLLFHYYDKDFNNEADTPDNFQSRRPNTSFCFLDIRSPGLGDTAMYLCATSREGARETQYFGPGTRLLVL.

V gene TRBV2 combines with J gene TRBJ1-5, with D possibly being TRBD1 (6 bases). The V and J ends lost 3 bases and 7 bases respectively, with 13 bases between them. Germline CDR1 is SNHLY and CDR2 is FYNNEI. The CDR3 has 14 residues. CDR3 protein: CASSDWGGQQPQHF. CDR3 DNA sequence: TGTGCCAGCAGTGATTGGGGGGGCCAGCAGCCCCAGCATTTT.

This clonotype was seen only a few times. V usage is TRBV28 and J usage is TRBJ2-7; 13 nucleotides align to TRBD2. The J segment lost 0 bases and the V segment lost 8 bases, leaving 4 bases of the junction unmatched. Germline CDR1 and CDR2: MDHEN and SYDVKM. The CDR3 is 15 amino acids. CDR3 sequence reads: CASGTSGANSYEQYF. CDR3 DNA sequence: TGTGCCAGCGGGACTAGCGGGGCTAACTCCTACGAGCAGTACTTC.

The rearrangement joins TRBV29-1 to TRBJ2-3; 7 bases are a match to TRBD1. The junction had 3 bases not matched to a gene; V was cut back by 5 bases and J by 4 bases. The CDR3 runs 12 residues. The germline CDR1 and CDR2 sequences are SQVTM and ANQGSEA. CDR3 nucleotide sequence: TGCAGCGTTAGACAGGGTTCAGATACGCAGTATTTT. This codes for CSVRQGSDTQYF.

This rearrangement joins TRBV25-1 to TRBJ2-1, with TRBD2 as a possible D gene (5 bases). The germline gives CDR1 MGHDK, CDR2 SYGVNS. The length of the CDR3 is 15 residues. Deletions cut 8 bases from V and 2 bases from J, with 16 bases between. In nucleotides, the CDR3 is TGTGCCAGCCGAAGGAGCGGCCTTACCTACAATGAGCAGTTCTTC. Its protein product is CASRRSGLTYNEQFF.